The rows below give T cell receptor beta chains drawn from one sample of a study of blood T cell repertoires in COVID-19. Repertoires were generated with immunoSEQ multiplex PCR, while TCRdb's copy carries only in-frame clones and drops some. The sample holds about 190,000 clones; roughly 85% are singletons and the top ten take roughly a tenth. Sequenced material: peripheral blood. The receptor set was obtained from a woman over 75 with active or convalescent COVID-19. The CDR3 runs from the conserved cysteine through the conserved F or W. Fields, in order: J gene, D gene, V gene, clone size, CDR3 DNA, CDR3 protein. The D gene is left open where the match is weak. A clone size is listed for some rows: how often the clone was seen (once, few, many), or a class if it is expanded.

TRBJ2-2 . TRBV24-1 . TGTGCCACCAGTGATTGGGGTGGTAGCGGTGGAACCGGGGAGCTGTTTTTT CATSDWGGSGGTGELFF
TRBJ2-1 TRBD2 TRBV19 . TGTGCCAGTAGTTCATTAGCGGGGGTCTACAATGAGCAGTTCTTC CASSSLAGVYNEQFF
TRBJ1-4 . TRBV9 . TGTGCCAGTTCAAGGCGGACAGCGGAGCCGCTGTTTTTT CASSRRTAEPLFF
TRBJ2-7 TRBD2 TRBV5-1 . TGCGCCAGCAGCCCTGGTGGGACTAGCGGGAGCTACGAGCAGTACTTC CASSPGGTSGSYEQYF
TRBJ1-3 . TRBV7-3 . TGTGCCAGGGGTCTAGCACCACCGCATTTCTCTGGAAACACCATATATTTT CARGLAPPHFSGNTIYF
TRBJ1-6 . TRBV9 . TGTGCCAGCAGCGTAGGATCGACAGGCCGCCGCGGTAATTCACCCCTCCACTTT CASSVGSTGRRGNSPLHF
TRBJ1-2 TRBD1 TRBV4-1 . TGCGCCAGCAGCCAACCGGACAGGGAATTGTATGGCTACACCTTC CASSQPDRELYGYTF
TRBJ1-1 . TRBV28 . TGTGCCAGCATGAGGCAAGAGACCCAAGCTTTCTTT CASMRQETQAFF
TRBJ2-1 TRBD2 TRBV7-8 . TGTGCCAGCAGCTTAGGACTAGCGGGAGTAGGAGAGCAGTTCTTC CASSLGLAGVGEQFF
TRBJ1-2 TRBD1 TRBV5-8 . TGTGCCAGCAGCTTAGGACAGGGGGCTGACGACTATGGCTACACCTTC CASSLGQGADDYGYTF
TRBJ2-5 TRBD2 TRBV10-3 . TGTGCCATCAGTGAGACTAGCGGAGAGACCCAGTACTTC CAISETSGETQYF
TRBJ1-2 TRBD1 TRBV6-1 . TGTGCCAGCAGTGCCCTAGGGACAGGGCTCATCTATGGCTACACCTTC CASSALGTGLIYGYTF
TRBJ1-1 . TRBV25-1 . TGTGCCAGCAACCCAGTGGGGACATTGAACACTGAAGCTTTCTTT CASNPVGTLNTEAFF
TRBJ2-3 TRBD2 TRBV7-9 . TGTGCCAGCAGAGTGGGACTAGACGCTACAGATACGCAGTATTTT CASRVGLDATDTQYF
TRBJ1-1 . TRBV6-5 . TGTGCCACCCTGCGGACAGTGAACACTGAAGCTTTCTTT CATLRTVNTEAFF
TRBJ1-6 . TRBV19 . TGTGCCAGTAGTATTGAGCTCTCGGGTGTTTCACCCCTCCACTTT CASSIELSGVSPLHF
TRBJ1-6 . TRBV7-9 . TGTGCCAGCAGCGAGTTTTCGGCCCCGGGGTCACCCCTCCACTTT CASSEFSAPGSPLHF
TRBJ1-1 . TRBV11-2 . TGTGCCAGCAGCCATAGATCTCAGGGTGAGGTTGCTTTCTTT CASSHRSQGEVAFF
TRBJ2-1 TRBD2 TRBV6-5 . TGTGCCAGCAGTTCTCAGGTGGGACTAGGAAACAATGAGCAGTTCTTC CASSSQVGLGNNEQFF
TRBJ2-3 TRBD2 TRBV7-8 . TGTGCCAGCAGCCCGACTAGCGGGACAGATACGCAGTATTTT CASSPTSGTDTQYF
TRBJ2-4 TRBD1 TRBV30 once TGTGCCTGGAGTGTACAGGGGGCTGACCAGTACTTC CAWSVQGADQYF
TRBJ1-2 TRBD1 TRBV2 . TGTGCCAGCGGGGACAGCGTGTTCTACACCTTC CASGDSVFYTF
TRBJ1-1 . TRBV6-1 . TGTGCCAGCAGTGAAGGGCGGTGGCCGAGGGACACTGAAGCTTTCTTT CASSEGRWPRDTEAFF
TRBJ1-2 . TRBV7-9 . TGTGCCAGCAGCTTAGGCCGGAACTATGGCTACACCTTC CASSLGRNYGYTF
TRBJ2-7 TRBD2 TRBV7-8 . TGTGCCAGCAGCCAAAGCGGGGCTCAGATTTTC CASSQSGAQIF
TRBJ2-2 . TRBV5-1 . TGCGCCAGCAGCCCAATGGCCGCGAACACCGGGGAGCTGTTTTTT CASSPMAANTGELFF
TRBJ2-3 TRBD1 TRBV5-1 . TGCGCCAGCAGCCAGGACAGGGCCGCAGATACGCAGTATTTT CASSQDRAADTQYF
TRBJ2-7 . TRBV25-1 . TGTGCCAGCAGTGAAAGACAGCCGGCCGGGGAGCAGTACTTC CASSERQPAGEQYF
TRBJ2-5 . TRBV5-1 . TGCGCCAGCAGCTCGGACACAACCGTTAGGACCCAGTACTTC CASSSDTTVRTQYF
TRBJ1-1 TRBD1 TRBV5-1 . TGCGCCAGCAGTTTCGACAGGGCGACGCCTGAAGCTTTCTTT CASSFDRATPEAFF
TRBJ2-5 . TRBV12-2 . TGTGCAAGTCGCCCCGGGACACGGATTTTTCGGGAGACCCAGTACTTC CASRPGTRIFRETQYF
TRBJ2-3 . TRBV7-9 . TGTGCCAGCAGCTTAGCGGGCTCGGATACGCAGTATTTT CASSLAGSDTQYF
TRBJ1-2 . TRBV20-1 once TGCAGTGCTAGAGACGGGTATGGCTACACCTTC CSARDGYGYTF
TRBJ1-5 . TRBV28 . TGTGCCAGCAGTCCGACAGTACTTGCGAGCAATCAGCCCCAGCATTTT CASSPTVLASNQPQHF
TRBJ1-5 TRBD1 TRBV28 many TGTGCCAGCAGTTTTGGGGACAGTAGCAATCAGCCCCAGCATTTT CASSFGDSSNQPQHF
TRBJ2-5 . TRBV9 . TGTGCCAGCAGCGTACAGGGCGGAGGGGCAAAGACCCAGTACTTC CASSVQGGGAKTQYF
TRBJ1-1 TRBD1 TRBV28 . TGTGCCAGCAGTTTTACCCTACAGGGGATGCGCACTGAAGCTTTCTTT CASSFTLQGMRTEAFF
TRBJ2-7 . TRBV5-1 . TGCGCCAGCACGGTGGACAGCAGTACCTACGAGCAGTACTTC CASTVDSSTYEQYF
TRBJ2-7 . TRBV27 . TGTGCCAGCAGTAAAGCCGGGAGCCGTTACGAGCAGTACTTC CASSKAGSRYEQYF
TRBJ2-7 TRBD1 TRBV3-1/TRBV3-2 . TGTGCCAGCAGCACCTTGGGGACAGGGGGCTCCGAGCAGTACTTC CASSTLGTGGSEQYF
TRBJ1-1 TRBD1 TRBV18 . TGTGCCAGCTCAGCCATGACAGGGGGGAATGAAGCTTTCTTT CASSAMTGGNEAFF
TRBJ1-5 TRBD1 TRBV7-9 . TGTGCCAGCAGCCTACAACGGACAGGCAATAGCAATCAGCCCCAGCATTTT CASSLQRTGNSNQPQHF
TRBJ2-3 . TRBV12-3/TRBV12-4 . TGTGCCAGCAGTTTATTGTTCCAGGATACGCAGTATTTT CASSLLFQDTQYF